This passage covers 25 T cell receptor beta chains from one sample sequenced in a study of shared clonotypes between healthy human individuals. Produced via immunoSEQ multiplex PCR; TCRdb's table is partial and in-frame only. Here the sample spans about 2.3 million clones, over 85% being singletons. Specimen: naive CD4+ T cells from PBMCs. Subset denoted: CD45RA+ positively selected. Receptors originate from a man in his late teens or twenties in good health. Some clones in this sample may be carry-over from other donors' samples.

The chain is built from TRBV4-1 and TRBJ1-2; 10 positions agree with TRBD1. Germline assignment: CDR1 MGHRA and CDR2 YSYEKL. CDR3 length: 14 amino acids. V shed 5 bases and J 4 bases; nucleotides not matched to a gene: 4. The CDR3 sequence: CASSSGTGVYGYTF. The CDR3, as DNA: TGCGCCAGCAGCTCCGGGACAGGGGTCTATGGCTACACCTTC.

J is TRBJ2-1 and V is TRBV7-2; D remains unclear. Trimming took off 5 bases at V and 0 bases at J, with 11 bases between the two ends. The germline V gene has CDR1 SGHTA and CDR2 FQGNSA. The CDR3 spans 15 residues. The CDR3 DNA follows: TGTGCCAGCAGCCTCCTCGGTGACTCCTACAATGAGCAGTTCTTC. Translating gives CASSLLGDSYNEQFF.

The chain combines TRBV28 with TRBJ1-2; no definite D call. The germline CDR1 and CDR2 sequences are MDHEN and SYDVKM. V shed 2 bases and J shed 7 bases, with 14 bases lying between them. The CDR3 runs 14 residues. The CDR3 nucleotides read TGTGCCAGCAGTTTAATCGGGTTGTCTGGTGGCTACACCTTC. It yields the protein CASSLIGLSGGYTF.

V usage is TRBV27 and J usage is TRBJ2-7, with 12 bases that match TRBD2. The CDR3 covers 14 residues. The V gene's germline CDR1 is MNHEY and CDR2 SMNVEV (reference sequence). Unmatched junction bases numbered 2, after V lost 5 bases and J lost 3 bases. For the CDR3, the DNA is TGTGCCAGCAGTGTGACTAGCGGGAGCTACGAGCAGTACTTC. Translation gives CASSVTSGSYEQYF.

Turning to this clone: This CDR3 is also generated by other DNA sequences in the sample. The V gene is TRBV11-2, the J gene TRBJ2-7; 8 bases map to TRBD2. V trimming: 0 bases; J trimming: 2 bases; junction bases outside the gene matches: 3. The CDR3 is 15 amino acids. Germline CDR1 reads SGHAT; CDR2 reads FQNNGV. The CDR3 sequence is CASSLELAGAYEQYF. The CDR3 nucleotides are TGTGCCAGCAGCTTAGAGCTAGCGGGTGCCTACGAGCAGTACTTC.

The CDR3 here is CSGKTGTNTEAFF. The CDR3 nucleotides read TGCAGCGGAAAGACAGGGACGAACACTGAAGCTTTCTTT. This chain links TRBV29-1 with TRBJ1-1, with 7 bases fitting TRBD1. Germline CDR1 reads SQVTM; CDR2 reads ANQGSEA. The trim removed 7 bases at V and 1 base at J, leaving 6 bases unmatched. The CDR3 is 13 residues long. Based on the CDR3 plus reference TRBV29-1 and TRBJ1-1, the full variable domain is SAVISQKPSRDICQRGTSLTIQCQVDSQVTMMFWYRQQPGQSLTLIATANQGSEATYESGFVIDKFPISRPNLTFSTLTVSNMSPEDSSIYLCSGKTGTNTEAFFGQGTRLTVV.

The table lists this clone with a few counts. This sequence joins TRBV27 and TRBJ2-7; the match to TRBD2 covers 8 bases. Trimming cost V 6 bases and J 2 bases; bases outside gene matches: 9. This CDR3 is built from 15 residues. The germline CDR1 and CDR2 sequences are MNHEY and SMNVEV (reference sequence). CDR3 amino acids: CASSKTSGGPYEQYF. Written as DNA, the CDR3 is TGTGCCAGCAGCAAAACTAGCGGAGGGCCCTACGAGCAGTACTTC.

V gene TRBV28 combines with J gene TRBJ1-5; tentative D call: TRBD1 (6 bases). The CDR3 contains 12 residues. Germline V gives CDR1 MDHEN, CDR2 SYDVKM. Trimming shortened V by 3 bases and J by 13 bases, and 13 bases separated the two germline ends. In nucleotides, the CDR3 is TGTGCCAGCAGTTTTCGGAGGGGGGCACAGCATTTT. Translation gives CASSFRRGAQHF.

J is TRBJ1-2 and V is TRBV25-1; D perhaps matches TRBD1 (5 bases). The CDR3 length is 15 residues. The V gene lost 0 bases and the J gene lost 6 bases, with 14 bases spanning the gap. Germline V gives CDR1 MGHDK, CDR2 SYGVNS. Here the CDR3 reads CASSEYTPATDGYTF. The CDR3 DNA is TGTGCCAGCAGTGAATATACCCCCGCGACAGATGGCTACACCTTC.

The chain combines TRBV6-1 with TRBJ1-5; D is unclear. V gave up 3 bases and J gave up 7 bases, with 13 bases separating them. CDR3 size: 14 residues. CDR1 MNHNS and CDR2 SASEGT come from the germline V gene. The CDR3 sequence: CASSDAGGGQPQHF. The CDR3 DNA follows: TGTGCCAGCAGTGACGCGGGTGGAGGGCAGCCCCAGCATTTT.

The chain carries TRBV28 and TRBJ2-7; D is undetermined. The CDR3 contains 15 residues. Germline CDR1 and CDR2: MDHEN and SYDVKM. Trimming pared 6 bases from V and 4 bases from J, leaving 19 bases between. CDR3 sequence: CASSAPGFVIYEQYF. CDR3 sequence (DNA): TGTGCCAGCAGCGCGCCTGGGTTCGTAATTTACGAGCAGTACTTC. Full variable domain (outside the CDR3, taken from reference TRBV28 and TRBJ2-7): DVKVTQSSRYLVKRTGEKVFLECVQDMDHENMFWYRQDPGLGLRLIYFSYDVKMKEKGDIPEGYSVSREKKERFSLILESASTNQTSMYLCASSAPGFVIYEQYFGPGTRLTVT.

The chain has TRBV5-8 and TRBJ1-5; D gene uncertain. CDR1 SGHTS and CDR2 YDEGEE come from the germline V gene. The length of the CDR3 is 15 residues. The ends were cut back, 5 bases at V and 0 bases at J, with 12 bases in the middle. In DNA form, the CDR3 reads TGTGCCAGCAGTCTCCCAGGCTATAGCAATCAGCCCCAGCATTTT. This codes for CASSLPGYSNQPQHF. The full variable domain, in which reference TRBV5-8 and TRBJ1-5 provide the parts outside the CDR3, is EAGVTQSPTHLIKTRGQQATLRCSPISGHTSVYWYQQALGLGLQFLLWYDEGEERNRGNFPPRFSGRQFPNYSSELNVNALELEDSALYLCASSLPGYSNQPQHFGDGTRLSIL.

The chain recombines TRBV11-2 with TRBJ1-3; D unclear. CDR1 SGHAT and CDR2 FQNNGV come from the germline V gene. This CDR3 has 12 residues. The V gene lost 5 bases and the J gene lost 6 bases, with 8 bases spanning the gap. The CDR3 sequence: CASSPPSNTIYF. The CDR3 nucleotides read TGTGCCAGCAGCCCACCATCAAACACCATATATTTT.

About this clone: The sample carries other DNA sequences with the same CDR3. J is TRBJ2-7 and V is TRBV18, with 11 bases lining up with TRBD2. Unmatched junction bases numbered 5, after V lost 6 bases and J lost 4 bases. Germline CDR1 and CDR2: KGHSH and LQKENI. The CDR3 is 14 residues long. The CDR3 nucleotides are TGTGCCAGCTCGCCCGGGACTAGCGGTTACGAGCAGTACTTC. This codes for CASSPGTSGYEQYF.

This chain connects TRBV4-1 to TRBJ2-1, with TRBD1 identical over 7 bases. The V segment lost 0 bases and the J segment 8 bases; nucleotides outside the gene matches: 13. The CDR3 length is 17 residues. Germline CDR1 reads MGHRA; CDR2 reads YSYEKL. CDR3 loop: CASSQENRGSGYDEQFF. CDR3 bases: TGCGCCAGCAGCCAAGAAAACAGGGGATCGGGATATGATGAGCAGTTCTTC.

The chain employs TRBV30 and TRBJ2-1; tentative D call: TRBD2 (6 bases). The CDR3 contains 15 residues. V was pared by 0 bases and J by 8 bases, with 17 bases between. The germline gives CDR1 GTSNPN, CDR2 SVGIG (reference sequence). CDR3 sequence: CAWSVGSGEFDEQFF. The CDR3 bases are TGTGCCTGGAGTGTCGGGTCGGGAGAATTCGATGAGCAGTTCTTC.

The gene calls are TRBV2 and TRBJ2-1; 10 nucleotides line up with TRBD2. Germline CDR1 and CDR2: SNHLY and FYNNEI. The CDR3 length is 15 residues. V was pared by 6 bases and J by 7 bases, with 9 bases of the junction left unmatched. CDR3 sequence reads: CASRVRLAGLNEQFF. CDR3 bases: TGTGCCAGCAGGGTAAGACTAGCGGGCTTAAATGAGCAGTTCTTC.

The chain links TRBV6-6 to TRBJ2-2; 7 bases fit TRBD1. CDR3 size: 16 residues. The V segment lost 6 bases and the J segment 4 bases; nucleotides outside the gene matches: 11. CDR1 and CDR2 (germline): MNHNY, SVGAGI (reference sequence). CDR3 region: CASRPPGQLITGELFF. The CDR3 nucleotides read TGTGCCAGCAGGCCTCCGGGACAGCTAATCACCGGGGAGCTGTTTTTT.

The rearrangement joins TRBV2 to TRBJ1-5, with TRBD1 matching 9 bases. The trim removed 5 bases at V and 6 bases at J, leaving 11 bases unmatched. Germline V lookup: CDR1 SNHLY, CDR2 FYNNEI. CDR3 length: 16 amino acids. The CDR3 region is CASSRDRVSVGQPQHF. In nucleotides, the CDR3 is TGTGCCAGCAGTCGGGACAGGGTGTCCGTTGGTCAGCCCCAGCATTTT.

Comment on this clone: The identical CDR3 is also encoded by other nucleotide sequences in the sample. This chain connects TRBV9 to TRBJ1-1, with D possibly matching TRBD1 (5 bases). The CDR3 length is 14 residues. The V end was cut by 4 bases, the J end by 3 bases, with 13 bases between. Germline lookup yields CDR1 SGDLS and CDR2 YYNGEE. CDR3 residues: CASSPRGGDTEAFF. The CDR3 region has the DNA TGTGCCAGCAGCCCCCGGGGAGGGGACACTGAAGCTTTCTTT. The whole variable domain, remainder taken from reference TRBV9 and TRBJ1-1, is DSGVTQTPKHLITATGQRVTLRCSPRSGDLSVYWYQQSLDQGLQFLIQYYNGEERAKGNILERFSAQQFPDLHSELNLSSLELGDSALYFCASSPRGGDTEAFFGQGTRLTVV.

The chain couples TRBV7-2 to TRBJ1-5, with D maybe TRBD1 (5 bases). This CDR3 is built from 15 residues. Germline assignment: CDR1 SGHTA and CDR2 FQGNSA. V lost 0 bases and J lost 4, with 10 bases in between. CDR3 nucleotides: TGTGCCAGCAGCTTAGCCATTCAGGGAAATCAGCCCCAGCATTTT. Translating it yields CASSLAIQGNQPQHF.

This chain connects TRBV27 to TRBJ2-3; weak D call: TRBD2 (6 bases). Germline loops: CDR1 MNHEY, CDR2 SMNVEV (reference sequence). Trimming stripped 3 bases from V and 1 base from J, with 17 bases between. This CDR3 contains 17 residues. The CDR3 bases are TGTGCCAGCAGTTTGTCCCTCGCGGGGCGCCGCACAGATACGCAGTATTTT. The encoded protein is CASSLSLAGRRTDTQYF.

This clone occurred once. The gene calls are TRBV6-5 and TRBJ2-1, with unresolved D. CDR3 length equals 11 residues. With 1 base removed from V and 8 bases from J, the gap between germline ends came to 3 bases. The germline CDR1 and CDR2 sequences are MNHEY and SVGAGI. CDR3: CASSYLDEQFF. CDR3 nucleotide sequence: TGTGCCAGCAGTTACTTGGATGAGCAGTTCTTC.

This clone was seen only once. The V and J genes are TRBV5-5 and TRBJ2-1, with D possibly matching TRBD2 (5 bases). The germline V gene encodes CDR1 SGHKS and CDR2 YYEKEE (reference sequence). The CDR3 loop spans 13 amino acids. Trimming pared 4 bases from V and 14 bases from J, leaving 19 bases between. The CDR3: CASSPLGSSLKFF. The CDR3 coding sequence is TGTGCCAGCAGCCCCCTTGGGAGTTCCTTGAAGTTCTTC.

The rearrangement joins TRBV5-1 to TRBJ2-6; D possibly uses TRBD1 or TRBD2 (6 bases each). The CDR3 consists of 17 residues. Germline-derived CDR1 and CDR2 are SGHRS and YFSETQ. V was pared by 4 bases and J by 3 bases, with 17 bases between. CDR3 sequence reads: CASSQGGFKDGANVLTF. As DNA, the CDR3 is TGCGCCAGCAGCCAAGGGGGGTTCAAAGATGGGGCCAACGTCCTGACTTTC.